This T cell receptor beta chain comes out of a study of blood T cell repertoires in COVID-19. In the study overall: In each case, the material was cDNA or gDNA derived from T cells, B-cell-depleted T cells, or PBMCs.

The data were produced by immunoSEQ multiplex PCR, yet TCRdb's version contains in-frame clones alone and is incomplete. The sample lists some 83,000 clones; less than 90% were seen once. CDR1 and CDR2 (germline): MNHEY, SVGEGT. There are 16 residues in the CDR3. V dropped 5 bases and J dropped 6 bases, with 20 bases sitting between them. V usage is TRBV6-2 or TRBV6-3 and J usage is TRBJ1-5; D possibly corresponds to TRBD1 (6 bases). Sequencing was performed on peripheral blood. The TCR comes from a man at least 80 years old in a cohort sampled during active COVID-19. In DNA form, the CDR3 reads TGTGCCAGCAGTACCACGCGAGGACAGTCCACTCAGCCCCAGCATTTT. Encoded protein: CASSTTRGQSTQPQHF.